A single T cell receptor (beta chain) is shown here with its context. The data originate from a study of blood T cell repertoires in COVID-19. The wider study: There were acute and convalescent COVID-19 samples, and they came from the United States, Italy and Spain. Sources were T cells, B-cell-depleted T cells, or PBMCs; the material itself was cDNA or gDNA.

The CDR3 has 20 amino acids. The germline V and J ends were trimmed by 3 bases and 0 bases, with 25 bases remaining between them. Germline CDR1 and CDR2: SGDLS and YYNGEE. Per the study methods: For nucleated cells, counts were estimated from reference gene primer amplification. The protocol was immunoSEQ multiplex PCR, while the TCRdb copy is restricted to in-frame clones and leaves out a portion. That table is the source of V, J and clone size, and D and trimming were worked out from the DNA. Among about 120,000 clones, about 80% were seen once, and the ten largest hold 3% to 4.5%. This receptor was identified in a woman over 75 with acute or convalescent COVID-19. The V and J genes are TRBV9 and TRBJ2-1, with a tentative D call TRBD2 (6 bases). Input material: peripheral blood. The CDR3 sequence is CASSAPTRAEPLSSYNEQFF. In DNA, the CDR3 is TGTGCCAGCAGCGCGCCGACTAGAGCGGAGCCCCTGAGCTCCTACAATGAGCAGTTCTTC.